Listed below are T cell receptor beta chains from one sample, sequenced in a study of T cells after yellow fever vaccination. TCRdb reanalysed the 5' RACE reads using MiXCR and keeps one entry per CDR3 protein. The profile covers nearly 300,000 distinct CDR3 sequences, with 8.7% appearing a single time and around 3.1% taken by the ten largest. Source: CD4+ T cells sorted from PBMCs, taken 5 days after the yellow fever booster vaccination. These receptors were collected from a man aged 18 to 29 who received the YFV17D yellow fever vaccine. Each CDR3 is given with its conserved first and last residue. The order of the fields is V gene, D gene, clone size, J gene, CDR3 DNA, CDR3 protein. A D gene is named only where the DNA matches it firmly. Not every row has a clone size; where given, it reads once, few, many or a size class.

>TRBV5-1|.|few|TRBJ2-5
TGCGCCAGCAGCTTGGCGGCCAGGCCTGACAAGAGTACCCAGTACTTC
CASSLAARPDKSTQYF
>TRBV12-3/TRBV12-4|.|few|TRBJ1-5
TGTGCCAGCAGTTTGAGCGCGAGCAATCAGCCCCAGCATTTT
CASSLSASNQPQHF
>TRBV5-1|.|.|TRBJ1-5
TGCGCCAGCAGCTTGGCAGGAAAGGATCAGCCCCAGCATTTT
CASSLAGKDQPQHF
>TRBV6-4|.|.|TRBJ1-2
TGTGCCAGCAGTGACTCGGGAGCGGGGGGCTACACCTTC
CASSDSGAGGYTF
>TRBV6-5|.|.|TRBJ2-1
TGTGCCAGCAGTTACCGATTGAGGGGGGGCCGGTACAATGAGCAGTTCTTC
CASSYRLRGGRYNEQFF
>TRBV5-6|.|few|TRBJ2-3
TGTGCCAGCAGCTTGGACCGGGGCGCCTACACAGATACGCAGTATTTT
CASSLDRGAYTDTQYF
>TRBV4-1|.|few|TRBJ1-3
TGCGCCAGCAGCCAGGTCTACTCTGGAAACACCATATATTTT
CASSQVYSGNTIYF
>TRBV9|.|few|TRBJ2-3
TGTGCCAGCAGCCCCAGGTTCCCCCCAGATACGCAGTATTTT
CASSPRFPPDTQYF
>TRBV9|.|.|TRBJ2-3
TGTGCCAGCAGCGTGAGAGCTAGCACAGATACGCAGTATTTT
CASSVRASTDTQYF
>TRBV7-2|.|.|TRBJ1-2
TGTGCCAGCAGCTCCTGGACAGCTAATGGCTACACCTTC
CASSSWTANGYTF
>TRBV12-3/TRBV12-4|.|few|TRBJ2-5
TGTGCCAGCAGTTCTACTACGACCGCCCCGACCCAGTACTTC
CASSSTTTAPTQYF
>TRBV12-3/TRBV12-4|.|many|TRBJ1-2
TGTGCCAGCGGGCCAGGGTCCAGCCCTATCTATGGCTACACCTTC
CASGPGSSPIYGYTF
>TRBV4-3|TRBD2|.|TRBJ2-5
TGCGCCAGCAGCCAAGCAGGGACTAGCGGGGGGGCCGGAGAGACCCAGTACTTC
CASSQAGTSGGAGETQYF
>TRBV6-6|.|.|TRBJ1-2
TGTGCCAGCAGTTATCACACAGCTAACTATGGCTACACCTTC
CASSYHTANYGYTF